This T cell receptor beta chain was profiled in a study of a mutant IDH1 vaccine in newly diagnosed glioma. There are 13 residues in the CDR3. Trimming stripped 5 bases from V and 1 base from J, with 8 bases between. The V gene's germline CDR1 is SNHLY and CDR2 FYNNEI. In this sample, this clone turned up a few times. Its specificity is not known. Findings of the study overall: Pseudoprogression seemingly bore no relation to changes in top peripheral T cell clonotypes.

Generated by immunoSEQ multiplex PCR, the TCRdb table keeps only in-frame clones and is missing some. This sample carries some 15,000 clones, about 80% of them seen once, and the ten largest clones take about 9%. Time point here: baseline, week 1 (first vaccination visit). Described treatment: pre-vaccination baseline after standard-of-care therapy. This receptor was obtained from a man aged 35 to 55 with glioma. The chain is built from TRBV2 and TRBJ1-1; D is ambiguous. The input for sequencing was PBMCs, taken from a glioma patient treated with radiotherapy, temozolomide or both. The CDR3 sequence: CASSRTQNTEAFF. CDR3 DNA: TGTGCCAGCAGTCGCACACAGAACACTGAAGCTTTCTTT.